The present T cell receptor beta chain was sequenced within a study of kidney transplant recipient with SARS-CoV-2 infection (dated by TCRdb to the early 2020s). Reading the label with the study, this specimen's time point is: pre-pandemic baseline sample and day 111 after first positive SARS-CoV-2 test. TCRdb records Illumina MiSeq as the sequencer. Profiling of the peripheral T cell repertoire targeted human TCRbeta genes. In the paper's pipeline: To account for variability over time, differences in clonotype abundance were tested using beta-binomial modelling. Expanded clonotypes were screened against the ImmuneCODE reference database of SARS-CoV-2-associated TCRs and were mapped to viral genome regions. Further repertoire analyses covered TRBV gene usage, CDR3 length, CDR3 amino acid overlap between time points, clonotype abundance distributions and Jaccard similarity. TCRdb cleaned the public reads at Q25 with fastp, built clones with MiXCR and kept in-frame beta chains. Every entry covers one CDR3 protein and lists the most common genes and DNA from its rows. TCRdb's processing, not the authors' own work, is the source of the V and J calls. The sample table contains approximately 240,000 distinct CDR3 sequences; only one count was recorded for more than 25% of them. Together, the top ten hold around 7.8% of the sample.

Deletion took 6 bases off V and 4 bases off J, with a span of 22 bases between the germline ends. The germline V gene encodes CDR1 SGHRS and CDR2 YFSETQ. The CDR3 sequence holds 16 residues, the cysteine and phenylalanine included. The sequence is cut down to CDR3 DNA, 48 bases in frame from base 1. With regard to this clonotype: The antigen it binds to is not known. Possible read error: a much larger clone is one base away.

Specimen: a blood sample, collected at baseline and around day 120 from a kidney transplant recipient. The sequence derives from a male patient between 25 and 40 years old who had COVID-19 and was a kidney transplant recipient. Some T cells seen after a transplant may have their origin in the graft donor. The chain is encoded by TRBV5-1 joined to TRBJ1-2; too little of a D gene remains to name it. CDR3 protein: CASITVSVRKAYGYTF. The DNA is as follows: TGCGCCAGCATCACAGTATCGGTTCGAAAGGCCTATGGCTACACCTTC.